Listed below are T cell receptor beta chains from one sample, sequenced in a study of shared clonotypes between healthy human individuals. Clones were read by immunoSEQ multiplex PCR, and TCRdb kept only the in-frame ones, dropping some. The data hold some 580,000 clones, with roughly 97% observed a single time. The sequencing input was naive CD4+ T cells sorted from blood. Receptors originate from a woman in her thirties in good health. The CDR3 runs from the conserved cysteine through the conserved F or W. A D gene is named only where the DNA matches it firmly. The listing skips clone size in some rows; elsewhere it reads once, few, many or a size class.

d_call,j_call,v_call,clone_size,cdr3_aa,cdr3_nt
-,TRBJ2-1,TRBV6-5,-,CASSHGIEQFF,TGTGCCAGCAGTCACGGGATTGAGCAGTTCTTC
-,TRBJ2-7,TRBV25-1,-,CASSGGAGVKEGYEQYF,TGTGCCAGCAGTGGGGGGGCGGGAGTAAAGGAGGGCTACGAGCAGTACTTC
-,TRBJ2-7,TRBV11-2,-,CASRAPFRGSYEQYF,TGTGCCAGCAGGGCACCTTTTCGGGGTTCCTACGAGCAGTACTTC
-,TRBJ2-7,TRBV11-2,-,CASSLQTGTSSYEQYF,TGTGCCAGCAGCTTACAAACCGGGACAAGCTCCTACGAGCAGTACTTC
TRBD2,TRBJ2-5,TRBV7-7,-,CASSLLAGGQETQYF,TGTGCCAGCAGCTTGCTGGCGGGAGGCCAAGAGACCCAGTACTTC
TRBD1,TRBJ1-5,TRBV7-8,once,CASSLGRNRGLGNQPQHF,TGTGCCAGCAGCTTAGGAAGAAACAGGGGATTGGGCAATCAGCCCCAGCATTTT
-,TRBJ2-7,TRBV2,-,CASSVGLSYEQYF,TGTGCCAGCAGCGTGGGACTTTCCTACGAGCAGTACTTC
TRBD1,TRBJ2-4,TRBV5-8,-,CASSSGTEVFF,TGTGCCAGCAGCTCTGGGACAGAAGTTTTCTTC
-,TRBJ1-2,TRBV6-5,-,CASSYSAAIPSFGYTF,TGTGCCAGCAGTTACTCCGCCGCTATACCTTCATTTGGCTACACCTTC
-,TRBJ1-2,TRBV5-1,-,CASTREGFYGYTF,TGCGCCAGCACCCGGGAGGGATTTTATGGCTACACCTTC
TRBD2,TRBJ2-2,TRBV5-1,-,CASSPFLAAYTGELFF,TGCGCCAGCAGCCCCTTCCTAGCGGCCTACACCGGGGAGCTGTTTTTT
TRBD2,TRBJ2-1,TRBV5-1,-,CASSLGLAGGVYNEQFF,TGCGCCAGCAGCTTGGGACTAGCGGGAGGAGTTTACAATGAGCAGTTCTTC
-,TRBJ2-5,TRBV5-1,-,CASSLEGGRETQYF,TGCGCCAGCAGCTTGGAAGGGGGGAGAGAGACCCAGTACTTC
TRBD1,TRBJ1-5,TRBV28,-,CASSLGTGGHNQPQHF,TGTGCCAGCAGTCTTGGGACAGGGGGCCACAATCAGCCCCAGCATTTT
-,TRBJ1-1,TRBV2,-,CASSDQTPNTEAFF,TGTGCCAGCAGTGATCAGACACCGAACACTGAAGCTTTCTTT
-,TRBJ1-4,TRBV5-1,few,CASSLRGGHEKLFF,TGCGCCAGCAGCTTGAGAGGGGGACATGAAAAACTGTTTTTT
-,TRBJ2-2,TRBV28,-,CASSSNTIGGELFF,TGTGCCAGCAGTTCCAATACTATAGGCGGGGAGCTGTTTTTT
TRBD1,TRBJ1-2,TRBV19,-,CASRGERPYYGYTF,TGTGCCAGCAGGGGGGAGCGACCCTACTATGGCTACACCTTC
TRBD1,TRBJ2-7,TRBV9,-,CASSLTLTGPYEQYF,TGTGCCAGCAGCCTAACCCTGACAGGGCCCTACGAGCAGTACTTC
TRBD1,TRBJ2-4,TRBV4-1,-,CASSQAQGEIAKNIQYF,TGCGCCAGCAGCCAAGCACAGGGGGAAATAGCCAAAAACATTCAGTACTTC